This T cell receptor (beta chain) was captured by sequencing in a study of T-cell memory formation after mild COVID-19. Study-level information: TCR clusters showed largely donor specificity.

TCRdb re-called the 5' RACE reads with MiXCR, one entry per CDR3 protein. Altogether roughly 300,000 distinct CDR3 sequences are present, roughly 17% being singletons, with the ten largest covering 20% to 25%. The study, taken as a whole, reports: CD4/CD8 balance held among clones contracting day 15 to 85, and later expanders leaned CD4+.

Losses at the gene ends were 4 bases for V and 9 bases for J; bases not matched to a gene: 7. CDR1 and CDR2 (germline): SGHDT, YYEEEE. The CDR3 length is 12 residues. This clonotype came up many times. The target antigen is unknown. The sample taken for sequencing was PBMCs or a T cell subset sorted from them (not recorded which). The chain links TRBV5-6 to TRBJ2-7; 7 bases align to TRBD1. The clonotype comes from a man younger than 35 who had mild COVID-19 (a few samples of this study predate the infection). Cell type and time point are not known. CDR3 protein: CASSLTGDGQYV. CDR3 coding DNA: TGTGCCAGCAGCCTAACAGGGGATGGGCAGTACGTC.